Shown below are 3 T cell receptor beta chains from a single sample sequenced in a study of blood T cell repertoires in COVID-19. Here immunoSEQ multiplex PCR was the method, and the copy in TCRdb shows in-frame clones only, minus some. The table lists approximately 240,000 clones, 87% of them singletons, with nearly 6.5% in the top ten. Specimen: PBMCs or T cells enriched from blood (not recorded which). Source of these receptors: a woman in her twenties or thirties with acute COVID-19.

As for this clone: The junction differs from germline at one of its ends, possibly a read error. CDR3 in DNA: TGCAGCACCCGGACTAGCGGAGTCACCTCGACAGGTACGCAGTATTTT. Protein: CSTRTSGVTSTGTQYF. This sequence joins TRBV29-1 and TRBJ2-3; 10 bases align to TRBD2. The CDR3 is 16 amino acids. The germline CDR1 and CDR2 sequences are SQVTM and ANQGSEA.

The chain uses TRBV20-1 and TRBJ2-1; TRBD2 matches 8 bases. This CDR3 has 17 residues. V was pared by 3 bases and J by 6 bases, with 16 bases of the junction left unmatched. Germline-derived CDR1 and CDR2 are DFQATT and SNEGSKA (reference sequence). CDR3 DNA sequence: TGCAGTGCTAGTCCGTTTCACTTAGCGGGGAGAGGCAATGAGCAGTTCTTC. Amino acids: CSASPFHLAGRGNEQFF.

The chain has TRBV4-3 and TRBJ2-6, with a weak D call TRBD1 (5 bases). V was shortened by 0 bases and J by 0 bases, with 6 bases between the two germline ends. Germline assignment: CDR1 LGHNA and CDR2 YSLEER. This CDR3 is 16 amino acids long. In DNA form, the CDR3 reads TGCGCCAGCAGCCAAGATGACAGCTCTGGGGCCAACGTCCTGACTTTC. This translates into CASSQDDSSGANVLTF.